The 9 T cell receptor beta chains listed next were all sequenced from one sample in a study of T cell responses to AZD1222 COVID-19 vaccine. Method: immunoSEQ multiplex PCR; TCRdb's copy keeps in-frame clones and lacks some. The profile covers 150,000 to 190,000 clones, with approximately 87% appearing a single time and about 9.8% taken by the ten largest. Sequenced here: peripheral blood, sampled 28 days after the second AZD1222 dose. The receptors here all came from an adult who received the AZD1222 COVID-19 vaccine.

This clone was detected once. The chain employs TRBV9 and TRBJ2-3, with TRBD2 matching 10 bases. The CDR3 runs to 15 residues. The germline V gene has CDR1 SGDLS and CDR2 YYNGEE. V gave up 1 base and J gave up 3 bases; unmatched junction bases: 2. DNA of the CDR3: TGTGCCAGCAGCGTATCACTAGCGGGGACAGATACGCAGTATTTT. Translating it yields CASSVSLAGTDTQYF.

The chain combines TRBV5-1 with TRBJ1-2; TRBD1 aligns across 9 bases. The germline CDR1 and CDR2 sequences are SGHRS and YFSETQ. The trim removed 4 bases at V and 2 bases at J, leaving 6 bases unmatched. This CDR3 contains 15 residues. The CDR3 DNA reads TGCGCCAGCAGCCTCACTACAGGGGGCAACTATGGCTACACCTTC. Translated: CASSLTTGGNYGYTF.

The chain recombines TRBV7-2 with TRBJ1-1, with 7 bases fitting TRBD1. After removal of 5 bases from V and 7 bases from J, the junction contained 10 bases not matched to a gene. This CDR3 contains 14 residues. Germline V gene lookup returns CDR1 SGHTA and CDR2 FQGNSA. CDR3 in DNA: TGTGCCAGCAGCCCGCAACAGGGGCGACGTGAAGCTTTCTTT. It yields the protein CASSPQQGRREAFF.

CDR3 nucleotides: TGTGCCAGTTCGTCAGATACGCAGTATTTT. Protein product: CASSSDTQYF. This chain uses TRBV6-5 with TRBJ2-3; D uncertain. V lost 9 bases and J 4 bases, leaving 5 bases between the germline ends. This CDR3 comprises 10 residues. The germline CDR1 and CDR2 sequences are MNHEY and SVGAGI.

The chain employs TRBV5-1 and TRBJ2-7, with TRBD2 as a possible D gene (6 bases). V lost 4 bases and J lost 6, with 14 bases in between. The CDR3 is 13 amino acids. CDR1 and CDR2 from the germline V gene are SGHRS and YFSETQ. The CDR3 sequence: CASSPPPSAEQYF. The DNA for the CDR3 is TGCGCCAGCAGCCCCCCTCCTAGCGCCGAGCAGTACTTC.

The chain joins TRBV9 to TRBJ1-3, with a possible D match to TRBD1 (5 bases). The V end was cut by 4 bases, the J end by 4 bases, with 18 bases between. The CDR3 has 16 residues. The V gene's germline CDR1 is SGDLS and CDR2 YYNGEE. The DNA for the CDR3 is TGTGCCAGCAGCCCGTCCGCCGGGGCTTCAGGAAACACCATATATTTT. This translates into CASSPSAGASGNTIYF.

This clone occurred once. J is TRBJ2-3 and V is TRBV7-2, with D tentatively TRBD1 or TRBD2 (5 bases each). The CDR3 covers 15 residues. Trimming took 1 base from V and 3 from J, leaving 11 bases between them. Per germline, CDR1 SGHTA and CDR2 FQGNSA. For the CDR3, the DNA is TGTGCCAGCAGCTTAGAAGGGACCCATACAGATACGCAGTATTTT. As protein: CASSLEGTHTDTQYF.

The V gene is TRBV28, the J gene TRBJ2-7; TRBD2 aligns across 7 bases. Germline V gene sequence: CDR1 MDHEN, CDR2 SYDVKM. Germline trimming cut 4 bases from V and 4 bases from J; bases unmatched to any gene: 10. This CDR3 contains 15 residues. The chain's CDR3 is CASSSPAGREYEQYF. CDR3 sequence (DNA): TGTGCCAGCAGTTCCCCCGCGGGGCGGGAGTACGAGCAGTACTTC. The full variable domain, rest sourced from reference TRBV28 and TRBJ2-7, is DVKVTQSSRYLVKRTGEKVFLECVQDMDHENMFWYRQDPGLGLRLIYFSYDVKMKEKGDIPEGYSVSREKKERFSLILESASTNQTSMYLCASSSPAGREYEQYFGPGTRLTVT.

The chain carries TRBV15 and TRBJ2-5, with a possible D match to TRBD1 (6 bases). This CDR3 region has 14 residues. The germline V gene has CDR1 LNHNV and CDR2 YYDKDF (reference sequence). Trimming took 3 bases from V and 0 from J, leaving 8 bases between them. CDR3 DNA: TGTGCCACCAGCAGTGGACAGAACCAAGAGACCCAGTACTTC. Translated: CATSSGQNQETQYF.